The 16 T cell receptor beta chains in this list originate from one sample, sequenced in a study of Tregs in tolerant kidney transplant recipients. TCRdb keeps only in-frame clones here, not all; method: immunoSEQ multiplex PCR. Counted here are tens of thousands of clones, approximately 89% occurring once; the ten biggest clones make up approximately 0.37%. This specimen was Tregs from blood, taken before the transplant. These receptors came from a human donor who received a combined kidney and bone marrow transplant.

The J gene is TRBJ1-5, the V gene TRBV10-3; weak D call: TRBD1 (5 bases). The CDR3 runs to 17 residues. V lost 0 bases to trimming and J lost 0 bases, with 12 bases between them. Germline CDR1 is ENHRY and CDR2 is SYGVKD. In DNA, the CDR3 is TGTGCCATCAGTGAGTCAGGGGCGATCGATAGCAATCAGCCCCAGCATTTT. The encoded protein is CAISESGAIDSNQPQHF.

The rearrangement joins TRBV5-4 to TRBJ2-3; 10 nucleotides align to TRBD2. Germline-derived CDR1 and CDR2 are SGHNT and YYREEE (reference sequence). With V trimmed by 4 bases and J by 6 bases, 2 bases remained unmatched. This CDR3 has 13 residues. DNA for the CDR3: TGTGCCAGCAGCCAGGGACTAGCGGATACGCAGTATTTT. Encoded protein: CASSQGLADTQYF. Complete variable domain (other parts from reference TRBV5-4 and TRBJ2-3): ETGVTQSPTHLIKTRGQQVTLRCSSQSGHNTVSWYQQALGQGPQFIFQYYREEENGRGNFPPRFSGLQFPNYSSELNVNALELDDSALYLCASSQGLADTQYFGPGTRLTVL.

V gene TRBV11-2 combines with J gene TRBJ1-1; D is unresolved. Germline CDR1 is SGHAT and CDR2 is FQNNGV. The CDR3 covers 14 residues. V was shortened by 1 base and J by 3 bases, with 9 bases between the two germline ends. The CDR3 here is CASSLAGAYTEAFF. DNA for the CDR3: TGTGCCAGCAGCTTAGCGGGAGCGTACACTGAAGCTTTCTTT.

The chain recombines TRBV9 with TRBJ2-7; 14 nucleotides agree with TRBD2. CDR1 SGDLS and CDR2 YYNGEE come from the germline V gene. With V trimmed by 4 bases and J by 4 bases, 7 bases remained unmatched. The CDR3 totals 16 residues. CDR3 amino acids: CASSPGGLAGDYEQYF. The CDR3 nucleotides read TGTGCCAGCAGCCCTGGGGGACTAGCGGGAGATTACGAGCAGTACTTC. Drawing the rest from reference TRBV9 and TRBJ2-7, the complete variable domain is DSGVTQTPKHLITATGQRVTLRCSPRSGDLSVYWYQQSLDQGLQFLIQYYNGEERAKGNILERFSAQQFPDLHSELNLSSLELGDSALYFCASSPGGLAGDYEQYFGPGTRLTVT.

The DNA of the CDR3 is TGTGCCACGACCAGGGGGCCCTGGACTTACGAGCAGTACTTC. This gives the protein CATTRGPWTYEQYF. V usage is TRBV2 and J usage is TRBJ2-7; 8 nucleotides line up with TRBD1. The V and J ends lost 10 bases and 4 bases, in that order; junction bases with no gene match: 12. This CDR3 has 14 amino acids. CDR1 and CDR2 (germline): SNHLY, FYNNEI.

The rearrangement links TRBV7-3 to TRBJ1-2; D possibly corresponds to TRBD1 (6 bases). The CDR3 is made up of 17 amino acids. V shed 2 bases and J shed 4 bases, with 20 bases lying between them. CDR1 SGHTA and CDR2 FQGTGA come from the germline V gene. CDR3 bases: TGTGCCAGCAGCTTAGATGGGGGGCCGTCGTCCCTCTATGGCTACACCTTC. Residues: CASSLDGGPSSLYGYTF.

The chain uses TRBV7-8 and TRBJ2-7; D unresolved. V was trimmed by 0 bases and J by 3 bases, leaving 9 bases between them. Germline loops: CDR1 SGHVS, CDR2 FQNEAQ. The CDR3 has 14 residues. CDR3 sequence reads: CASSLAHKVYEQYF. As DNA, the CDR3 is TGTGCCAGCAGCTTAGCTCACAAGGTCTACGAGCAGTACTTC.

This CDR3 reads CASSMSRQGRRDTQYF. The CDR3 region has the DNA TGTGCCAGTAGTATGTCACGACAGGGGCGACGAGATACGCAGTATTTT. The rearrangement uses TRBV19 and TRBJ2-3, with 8 bases identical to TRBD1. From germline, CDR1 is LNHDA and CDR2 SQIVND (reference sequence). V was pared by 3 bases and J by 5 bases, with 10 bases of the junction left unmatched. The CDR3 length is 16 residues. The full variable domain, completed using reference TRBV19 and TRBJ2-3, is DGGITQSPKYLFRKEGQNVTLSCEQNLNHDAMYWYRQDPGQGLRLIYYSQIVNDFQKGDIAEGYSVSREKKESFPLTVTSAQKNPTAFYLCASSMSRQGRRDTQYFGPGTRLTVL.

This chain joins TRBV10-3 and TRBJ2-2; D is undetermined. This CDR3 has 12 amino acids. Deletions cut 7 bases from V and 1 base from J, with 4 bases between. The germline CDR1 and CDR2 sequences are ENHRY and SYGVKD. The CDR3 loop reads CAITGNTGELFF. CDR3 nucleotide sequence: TGTGCCATCACAGGGAACACCGGGGAGCTGTTTTTT.

The CDR3 spells CASSQVYDSWNTEAFF. The CDR3 DNA follows: TGTGCCAGCAGCCAAGTTTATGACAGTTGGAACACTGAAGCTTTCTTT. The J gene is TRBJ1-1, the V gene TRBV14, with D maybe TRBD1 (5 bases). CDR1 is SGHDN and CDR2 is FVKESK in the germline V gene. V was cut by 1 base and J by 1 base, with 13 bases left in between. CDR3 length equals 16 residues.

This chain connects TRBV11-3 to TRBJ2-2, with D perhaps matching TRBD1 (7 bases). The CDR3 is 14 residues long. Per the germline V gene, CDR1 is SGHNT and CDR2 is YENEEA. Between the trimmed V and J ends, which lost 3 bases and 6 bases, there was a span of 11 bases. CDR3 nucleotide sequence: TGTGCCAGCAGCTTCGGAGGGGGCTCCGGGGAGCTGTTTTTT. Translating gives CASSFGGGSGELFF.

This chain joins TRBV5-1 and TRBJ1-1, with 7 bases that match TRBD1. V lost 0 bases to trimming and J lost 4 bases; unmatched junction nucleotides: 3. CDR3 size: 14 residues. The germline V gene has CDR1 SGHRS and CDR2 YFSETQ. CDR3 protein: CASSLGGGSTEAFF. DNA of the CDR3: TGCGCCAGCAGCTTGGGAGGGGGCTCCACTGAAGCTTTCTTT.

The CDR3 nucleotides are TGTGCCAGCTCATCCAGGGATTTGGATACGCAGTATTTT. Its protein is CASSSRDLDTQYF. This chain joins TRBV18 and TRBJ2-3; possible D gene TRBD1, 5 bases. The CDR3 is 13 residues long. Deletions cut 5 bases from V and 6 bases from J, with 12 bases between. Germline V gene sequence: CDR1 KGHSH, CDR2 LQKENI. The full variable domain, with the rest looked up from reference TRBV18 and TRBJ2-3, is NAGVMQNPRHLVRRRGQEARLRCSPMKGHSHVYWYRQLPEEGLKFMVYLQKENIIDESGMPKERFSAEFPKEGPSILRIQQVVRGDSAAYFCASSSRDLDTQYFGPGTRLTVL.

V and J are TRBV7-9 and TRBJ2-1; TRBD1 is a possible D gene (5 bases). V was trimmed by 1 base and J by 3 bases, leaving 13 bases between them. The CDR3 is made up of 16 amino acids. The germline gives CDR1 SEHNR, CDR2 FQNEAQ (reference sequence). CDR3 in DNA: TGTGCCAGCAGCTTAGACAGCAGGGCTCTCTACAATGAGCAGTTCTTC. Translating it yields CASSLDSRALYNEQFF.

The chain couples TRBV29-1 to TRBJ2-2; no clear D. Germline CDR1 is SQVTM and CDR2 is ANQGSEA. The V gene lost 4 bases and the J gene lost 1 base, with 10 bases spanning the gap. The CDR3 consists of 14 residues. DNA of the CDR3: TGCAGCGTTGTTGGCGACCTGAACACCGGGGAGCTGTTTTTT. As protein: CSVVGDLNTGELFF.

The CDR3 protein is CASTLTGAGNTIYF. In DNA form, the CDR3 reads TGTGCCAGTACCTTGACAGGGGCTGGAAACACCATATATTTT. The chain recombines TRBV19 with TRBJ1-3; 8 bases match TRBD1. This CDR3 spans 14 amino acids. The V gene end was trimmed by 7 bases and the J gene end by 2 bases; junction bases not matched to a gene: 4. The germline V gene has CDR1 LNHDA and CDR2 SQIVND (reference sequence).